The clone carrying this T cell receptor beta chain was seen once. These data originate in a study of shared T cell receptors in the human thymus. Sequenced by immunoSEQ multiplex PCR; TCRdb stores in-frame clones only, minus some. The sample has under 850,000 clones; roughly 90% are singletons. These sequences were also reported in another study, on human thymus T cells. Per that paper: Resected material from corrective heart surgery provided the thymus tissue analysed. Thymic and blood repertoires seemed to show skewed V and J gene use.

The sequencing sample was made of thymocytes. The receptor was isolated from a boy in the first two years of life with a congenital heart defect.

CDR3 bases: TGTGCCAGCAGCTCGCCAACACGGACGGGGTCATTCGAGCAGTACTTC. As protein: CASSSPTRTGSFEQYF. The V gene is TRBV5-4, the J gene TRBJ2-7; tentative D call: TRBD2 (5 bases). Germline V lookup: CDR1 SGHNT, CDR2 YYREEE (reference sequence). The germline V and J ends were trimmed by 3 bases and 6 bases, with 22 bases remaining between them. CDR3 length equals 16 residues.